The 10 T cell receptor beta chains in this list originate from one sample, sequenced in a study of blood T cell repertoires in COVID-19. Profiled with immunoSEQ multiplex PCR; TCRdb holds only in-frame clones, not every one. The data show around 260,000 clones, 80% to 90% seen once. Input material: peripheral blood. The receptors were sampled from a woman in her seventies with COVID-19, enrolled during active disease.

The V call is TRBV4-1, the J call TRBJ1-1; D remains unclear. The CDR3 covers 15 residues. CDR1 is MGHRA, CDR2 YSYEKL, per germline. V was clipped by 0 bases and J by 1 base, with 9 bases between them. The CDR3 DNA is TGCGCCAGCAGCCAAGATGGCGGGAAGAACACTGAAGCTTTCTTT. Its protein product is CASSQDGGKNTEAFF.

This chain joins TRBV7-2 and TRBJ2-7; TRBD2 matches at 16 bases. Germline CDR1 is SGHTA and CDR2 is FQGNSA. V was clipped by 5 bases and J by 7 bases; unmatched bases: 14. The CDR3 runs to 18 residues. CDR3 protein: CASSPTALGTSGRVEQYF. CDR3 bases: TGTGCCAGCAGCCCAACCGCACTAGGGACTAGCGGGAGGGTTGAGCAGTACTTC.

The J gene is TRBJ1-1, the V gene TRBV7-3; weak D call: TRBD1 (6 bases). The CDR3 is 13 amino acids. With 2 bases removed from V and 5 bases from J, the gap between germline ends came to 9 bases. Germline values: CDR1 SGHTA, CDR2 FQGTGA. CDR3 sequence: CASSLQGTTEAFF. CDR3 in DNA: TGTGCCAGCAGCTTACAGGGGACGACTGAAGCTTTCTTT.

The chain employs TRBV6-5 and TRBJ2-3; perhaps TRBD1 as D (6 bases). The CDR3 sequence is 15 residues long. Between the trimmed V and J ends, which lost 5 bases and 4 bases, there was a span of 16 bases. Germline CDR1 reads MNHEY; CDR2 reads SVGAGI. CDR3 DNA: TGTGCCAGCAGTCAGACAGGTCTTAATGCAGATACGCAGTATTTT. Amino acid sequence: CASSQTGLNADTQYF.

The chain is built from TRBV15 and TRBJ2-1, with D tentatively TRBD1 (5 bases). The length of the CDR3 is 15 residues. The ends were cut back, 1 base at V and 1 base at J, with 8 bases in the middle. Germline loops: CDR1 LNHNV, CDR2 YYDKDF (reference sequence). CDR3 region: CATSRVQVSYNEQFF. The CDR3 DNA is TGTGCCACCAGCAGAGTACAGGTATCCTACAATGAGCAGTTCTTC.

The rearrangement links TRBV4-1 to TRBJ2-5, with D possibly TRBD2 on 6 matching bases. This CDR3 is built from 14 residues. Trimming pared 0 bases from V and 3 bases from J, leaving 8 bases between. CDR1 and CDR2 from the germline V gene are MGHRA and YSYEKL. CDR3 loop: CASSQDGGEETQYF. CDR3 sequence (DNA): TGCGCCAGCAGCCAAGACGGGGGAGAAGAGACCCAGTACTTC.

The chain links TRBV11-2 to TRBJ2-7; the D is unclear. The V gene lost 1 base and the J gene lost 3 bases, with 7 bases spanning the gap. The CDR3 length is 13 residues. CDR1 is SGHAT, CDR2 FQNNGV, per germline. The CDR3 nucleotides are TGTGCCAGCAGCTTAGCTCTCTACTACGAGCAGTACTTC. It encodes CASSLALYYEQYF.

The CDR3 sequence is CASKKQGAVWEKLFF. DNA of the CDR3: TGTGCCAGTAAAAAACAGGGGGCGGTCTGGGAAAAACTGTTTTTT. The rearrangement joins TRBV19 to TRBJ1-4; 9 positions agree with TRBD1. Germline V gene lookup returns CDR1 LNHDA and CDR2 SQIVND (reference sequence). The CDR3 totals 15 residues. V shed 7 bases and J 8 bases; nucleotides not matched to a gene: 11. Based on the CDR3 plus reference TRBV19 and TRBJ1-4, the full variable domain is DGGITQSPKYLFRKEGQNVTLSCEQNLNHDAMYWYRQDPGQGLRLIYYSQIVNDFQKGDIAEGYSVSREKKESFPLTVTSAQKNPTAFYLCASKKQGAVWEKLFFGSGTQLSVL.

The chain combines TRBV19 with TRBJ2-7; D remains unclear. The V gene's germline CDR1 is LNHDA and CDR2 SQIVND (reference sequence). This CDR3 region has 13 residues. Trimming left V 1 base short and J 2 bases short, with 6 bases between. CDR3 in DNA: TGTGCCAGTAGTATAGGAGGCGCCTACGAGCAGTACTTC. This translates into CASSIGGAYEQYF.

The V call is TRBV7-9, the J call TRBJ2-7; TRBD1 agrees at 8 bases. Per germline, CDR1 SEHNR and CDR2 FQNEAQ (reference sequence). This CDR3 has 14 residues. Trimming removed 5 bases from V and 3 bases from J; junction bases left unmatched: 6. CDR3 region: CASSPRTGSYEQYF. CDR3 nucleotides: TGTGCCAGCAGCCCCCGGACAGGGAGCTACGAGCAGTACTTC.